This T cell receptor (beta chain) was captured by sequencing in a study of control samples from healthy donors and cancer patients. The assay was immunoSEQ multiplex PCR, and TCRdb's table has in-frame clones only and misses some. This sample carries some 100,000 clones, 85% to 90% of them seen once, and the ten largest clones take approximately 8.3%. The CDR3 has 16 residues. Per germline, CDR1 LGHNA and CDR2 YNFKEQ. V lost 0 bases to trimming and J lost 12 bases; unmatched junction nucleotides: 6. The source is a man aged 25-40 years in good health. The source material was blood. The chain recombines TRBV4-2 with TRBJ2-1; 15 bases are a match to TRBD2. The CDR3 coding sequence is TGTGCCAGCAGCCAAGATAGGGGGGGACTAGCGGGGGGGCAGTTCTTC. This encodes CASSQDRGGLAGGQFF.